The 3 T cell receptor beta chains below were found in one sample sequenced in a study of blood T cells in healthy people across ages. Then a second PCR, running roughly 7 to 11 cycles, was carried out with a sample-barcoded 5' primer and a J-beta primer mix. A single record per CDR3 protein comes from TCRdb applying MiXCR to the 5' RACE reads. In the table there are more than 800,000 distinct CDR3 sequences, 25% to 35% of which are singletons. Sequencing was done on a sample of blood. The origin of the receptors is an elderly woman in good health.

V usage is TRBV12-3 or TRBV12-4 and J usage is TRBJ1-4, with D unresolved. The CDR3 is made up of 14 amino acids. The ends were cut back, 3 bases at V and 3 bases at J, with 8 bases in the middle. For the CDR3, the DNA is TGTGCCAGCAGTTTTTATGGATCTAATGAAAAACTGTTTTTT. This codes for CASSFYGSNEKLFF.

This chain joins TRBV6-1 and TRBJ2-4; D is uncertain. Gene TRBJ2-7 matches the end of the DNA better, so the J call may be wrong. This CDR3 comprises 10 residues. Germline CDR1 and CDR2: MNHNS and SASEGT. The CDR3 coding sequence is TGTGCCAGCATGGGCCTCGAGCAGTACTTC. Its translation is CASMGLEQYF.

The chain combines TRBV25-1 with TRBJ1-6; D is unclear. CDR1 and CDR2 from the germline V gene are MGHDK and SYGVNS. The CDR3 covers 14 residues. V was trimmed by 5 bases and J by 3 bases, leaving 8 bases between them. The DNA for the CDR3 is TGTGCCAGCAGTACCGGGCTCTATAATTCACCCCTCCACTTT. Protein: CASSTGLYNSPLHF.